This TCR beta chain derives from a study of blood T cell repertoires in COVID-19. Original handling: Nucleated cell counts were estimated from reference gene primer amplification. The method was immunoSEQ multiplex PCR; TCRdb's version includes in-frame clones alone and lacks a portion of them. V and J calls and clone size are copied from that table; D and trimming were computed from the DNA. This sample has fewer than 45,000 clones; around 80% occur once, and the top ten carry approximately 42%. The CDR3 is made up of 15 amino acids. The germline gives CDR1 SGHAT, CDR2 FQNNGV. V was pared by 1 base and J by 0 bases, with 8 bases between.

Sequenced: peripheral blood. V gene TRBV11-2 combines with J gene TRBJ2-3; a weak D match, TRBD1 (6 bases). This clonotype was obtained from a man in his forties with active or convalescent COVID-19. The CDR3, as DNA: TGTGCCAGCAGCTTAGGGACAGCTAGCACAGATACGCAGTATTTT. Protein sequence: CASSLGTASTDTQYF.